This T cell receptor beta chain was observed in a study of blood T cell repertoires in COVID-19 (dated by TCRdb to 2019 to 2021). A note on the overall study: Samples covering the acute and convalescent phases of COVID-19 were provided by collaborators in the United States, Italy and Spain. The repertoires were made available in a free public database intended to serve as a resource for research on the immune response to SARS-CoV-2. The sample metadata nearly always contained a de-identified subject ID, COVID-19 status, age in years and sex. Deeply sampled blood TCRbeta repertoires from subjects exposed to, actively infected with, or recovered from COVID-19 were included in the dataset. Samples were obtained from the ongoing ImmuneRACE study (first 160 participants) and from some 1,200 subjects provided by 6 global collaborators. The prospective study material was composed of cDNA or gDNA derived from T cells, B-cell-depleted T cells, or PBMCs. Where HLA class I and class II types were available, the types were taken from metadata supplied by the sample provider, not from assay-based typing.

The immunoSEQ Assay, a bias-controlled multiplex PCR, was used to amplify TCRbeta CDR3 regions from genomic DNA. Under the source paper's analysis protocol: Within the assay, amplification of reference gene primers was used to estimate how many nucleated cells each sample contained. Sequence reads were collapsed and filtered to measure the absolute abundance of every unique TCRbeta CDR3 rearrangement. Productive Simpson clonality was computed per sample as the square root of Simpson's diversity index over productive rearrangements. TCRdb carries this immuneACCESS record with in-frame sequences only. Its versions omit some clonotypes, under half of them owing to an unresolved V gene in the studies checked, with the rest unexplained. That table is the source of V, J and clone size, and D and trimming were worked out from the DNA. The sample includes 300,000 or so clones, with nearly 90% observed a single time. The ten largest clones represent about 6% of the sample.

Of note for this clone: What antigen it recognizes has not been identified. The record has no base qualities; no much larger clone is one base away.

Including the terminal cysteine and phenylalanine, the CDR3 comprises 13 residues. CDR3 DNA is the only sequence kept; it has 39 bases, read in frame from the first base. The germline V gene gives CDR1 as ENHRY and CDR2 as SYGVKD. V trim: 7 bases; J trim: 4 bases; unmatched bases: 6. The study at large found these results: Clinical and demographic metadata were provided uncurated, with the amount varying by source and participant.

Participants in the prospective study were aged roughly 18 to 100 years, lived in 24 United States geographic areas, and enrolled through a virtual design. In the prospective study, cohorts were assigned on the basis of participant-reported clinical history obtained from a screening survey and a study questionnaire. Recovered participants in ImmuneRACE Cohort 3 were defined as having two consecutive negative NP/OP PCR tests, clearance from a healthcare professional, or resolution of symptoms. In the prospective study, whole blood, serum and a nasopharyngeal or oropharyngeal swab were collected from each participant by mobile phlebotomists. Prospective study participants could optionally give additional blood draws and questionnaires over an approximately 2-month period. Prospective study blood samples were shipped either frozen or at room temperature before DNA extraction.

This receptor was identified in a woman aged 25 to 39 who had recovered from COVID-19. This chain is built from TRBV10-3 and TRBJ1-1; the junction holds 7 bases that match TRBD1. The specimen sequenced was PBMCs or T cells enriched from blood (not recorded which). The nucleotides read TGTGCCATCACGGGACAGACGGGCACTGAAGCTTTCTTT. It encodes CAITGQTGTEAFF.